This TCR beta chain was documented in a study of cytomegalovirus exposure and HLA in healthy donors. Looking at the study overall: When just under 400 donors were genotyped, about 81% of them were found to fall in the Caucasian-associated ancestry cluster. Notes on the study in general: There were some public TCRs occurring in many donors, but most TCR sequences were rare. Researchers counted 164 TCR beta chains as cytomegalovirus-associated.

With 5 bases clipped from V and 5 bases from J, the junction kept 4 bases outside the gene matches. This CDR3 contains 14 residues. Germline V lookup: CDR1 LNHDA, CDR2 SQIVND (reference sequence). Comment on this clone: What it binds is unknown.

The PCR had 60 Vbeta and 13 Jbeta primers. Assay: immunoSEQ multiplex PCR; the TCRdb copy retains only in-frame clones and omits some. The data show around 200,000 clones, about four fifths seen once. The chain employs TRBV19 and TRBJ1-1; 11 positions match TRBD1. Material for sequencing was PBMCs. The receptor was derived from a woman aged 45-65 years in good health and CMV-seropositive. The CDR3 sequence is CASSRTGGWTEAFF. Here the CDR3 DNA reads TGTGCCAGTAGTCGGACAGGGGGCTGGACTGAAGCTTTCTTT.